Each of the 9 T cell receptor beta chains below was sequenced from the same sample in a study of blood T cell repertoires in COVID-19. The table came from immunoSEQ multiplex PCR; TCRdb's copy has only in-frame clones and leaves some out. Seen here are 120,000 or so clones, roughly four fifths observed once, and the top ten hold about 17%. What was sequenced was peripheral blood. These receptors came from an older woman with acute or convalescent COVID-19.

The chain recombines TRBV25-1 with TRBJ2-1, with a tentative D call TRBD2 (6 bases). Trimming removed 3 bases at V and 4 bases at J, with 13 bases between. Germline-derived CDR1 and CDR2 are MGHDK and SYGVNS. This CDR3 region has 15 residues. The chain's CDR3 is CASSDREVWYNEQFF. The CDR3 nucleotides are TGTGCCAGCAGTGACAGGGAGGTGTGGTACAATGAGCAGTTCTTC.

This CDR3 is CASSQVRTDNEKLFF. CDR3 bases: TGTGCCAGCAGCCAAGTGCGGACAGATAATGAAAAACTGTTTTTT. The chain has TRBV14 and TRBJ1-4; D is possibly TRBD1 (6 bases). The V gene lost 1 base and the J gene lost 4 bases, with 10 bases spanning the gap. The CDR3 sequence is 15 residues long. CDR1 is SGHDN, CDR2 FVKESK, per germline.

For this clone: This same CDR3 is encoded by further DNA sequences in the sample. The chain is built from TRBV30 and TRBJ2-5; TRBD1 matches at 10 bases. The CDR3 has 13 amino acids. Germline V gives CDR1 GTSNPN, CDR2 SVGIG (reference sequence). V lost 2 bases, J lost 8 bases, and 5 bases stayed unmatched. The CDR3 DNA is TGTGCCTGGAGTTTGAGACAGGGGGCCACCCAGTACTTC. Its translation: CAWSLRQGATQYF.

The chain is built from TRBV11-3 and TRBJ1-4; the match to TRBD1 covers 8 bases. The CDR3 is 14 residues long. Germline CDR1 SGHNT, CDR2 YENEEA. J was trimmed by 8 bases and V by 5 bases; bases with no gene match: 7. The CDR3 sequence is CASSVRRGREKLFF. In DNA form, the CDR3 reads TGTGCCAGCAGCGTACGCAGGGGGCGCGAAAAACTGTTTTTT.

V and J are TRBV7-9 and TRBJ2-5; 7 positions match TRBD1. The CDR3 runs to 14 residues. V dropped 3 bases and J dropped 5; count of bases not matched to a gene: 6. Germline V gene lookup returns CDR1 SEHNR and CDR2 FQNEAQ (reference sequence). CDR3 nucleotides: TGTGCCAGCAGCTTCGAGGGGGCCCAGGAGACCCAGTACTTC. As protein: CASSFEGAQETQYF.

The CDR3 DNA is TGTGCCAGCAGTGAGTGGGGCAGGGCGGACGGTGAAGCTTTCTTT. Residues: CASSEWGRADGEAFF. The chain recombines TRBV2 with TRBJ1-1, with D maybe TRBD1 (5 bases). This CDR3 is built from 15 residues. Trimming left V 3 bases short and J 7 bases short, with 18 bases between. Germline V gene sequence: CDR1 SNHLY, CDR2 FYNNEI.

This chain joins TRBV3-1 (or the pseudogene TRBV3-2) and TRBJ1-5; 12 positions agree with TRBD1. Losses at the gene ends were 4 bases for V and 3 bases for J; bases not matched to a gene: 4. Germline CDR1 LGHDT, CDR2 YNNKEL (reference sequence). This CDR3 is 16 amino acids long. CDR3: CASSPGTGGFNQPQHF. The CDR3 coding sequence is TGTGCCAGCAGCCCCGGGACAGGGGGCTTCAATCAGCCCCAGCATTTT.

CDR3 protein: CASSDPRTGGDPEAFF. DNA of the CDR3: TGTGCCAGCAGTGACCCGAGGACAGGGGGCGACCCTGAAGCTTTCTTT. This chain links TRBV6-4 with TRBJ1-1, with 11 bases fitting TRBD1. Per germline, CDR1 MRHNA and CDR2 SNTAGT. This CDR3 spans 16 amino acids. The V segment lost 2 bases and the J segment 6 bases; nucleotides outside the gene matches: 8.

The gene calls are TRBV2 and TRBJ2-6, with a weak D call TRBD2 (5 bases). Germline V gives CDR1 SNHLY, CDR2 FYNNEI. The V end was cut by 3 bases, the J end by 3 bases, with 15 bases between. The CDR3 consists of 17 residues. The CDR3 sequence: CASSDRPWESGANVLTF. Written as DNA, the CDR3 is TGTGCCAGCAGTGACAGGCCATGGGAGAGTGGGGCCAACGTCCTGACTTTC.